This T cell receptor (beta chain) was sequenced in a study of shared clonotypes between healthy human individuals. Broader study findings: The four-donor shared clonotypes exceeded non-shared clonotypes in generation probability, with non-shared ones scoring lower.

Assay used: immunoSEQ multiplex PCR; TCRdb lists only in-frame clones, some missing. The table lists about 2.4 million clones, 80% to 95% of them singletons. This CDR3 has 19 amino acids. Germline loops: CDR1 SGHVS, CDR2 FQNEAQ. Trimming removed 7 bases from V and 3 bases from J; junction bases left unmatched: 20. This clone was observed a single time. What it recognizes is unknown. The specimen sequenced was naive CD4+ T cells from PBMCs. Subset: CD45RA+ positively selected. The clonotype comes from a man in his late teens or twenties in good health. Some clones in this sample may be carry-over from other donors' samples. This chain joins TRBV7-8 and TRBJ2-3; 9 positions agree with TRBD2. The DNA of the CDR3 is TGTGCCAGCACCCTAAGGGGGGGCGGGAGGGCCGCTGAGACAGATACGCAGTATTTT. Translating gives CASTLRGGGRAAETDTQYF. The variable domain in full, with the rest retrieved from reference TRBV7-8 and TRBJ2-3, is GAGVSQSPRYKVAKRGQDVALRCDPISGHVSLFWYQQALGQGPEFLTYFQNEAQLDKSGLPSDRFFAERPEGSVSTLKIQRTQQEDSAVYLCASTLRGGGRAAETDTQYFGPGTRLTVL.